These 22 T cell receptor beta chains share one sample of origin, sequenced in a study of T cells in pancreatic ductal adenocarcinoma. No neoadjuvant therapy was given to the selected pancreatic ductal adenocarcinoma patients before their surgery. Only in-frame clones appear in the TCRdb table, and some are missing; sequencing was by immunoSEQ multiplex PCR. The table shows over 100,000 clones, with more than 90% occurring only once. Material: PBMCs. The receptor set was obtained from a human donor with pancreatic ductal adenocarcinoma.

The chain combines TRBV7-8 with TRBJ2-5, with D perhaps matching TRBD2 (5 bases). Trimming shortened V by 1 base and J by 3 bases, and 6 bases separated the two germline ends. Germline values: CDR1 SGHVS, CDR2 FQNEAQ. The CDR3 covers 13 residues. The CDR3 protein is CASSLVGKETQYF. The CDR3 DNA reads as TGTGCCAGCAGCTTAGTCGGGAAAGAGACCCAGTACTTC.

In this sample, this clone turned up once. The chain joins TRBV28 to TRBJ2-1, with a possible D match to TRBD1 (6 bases). In germline, CDR1 is MDHEN, CDR2 SYDVKM. The CDR3 consists of 17 residues. V shed 7 bases and J shed 5 bases, with 24 bases lying between them. CDR3 sequence (DNA): TGTGCCAGCATTGCTGGGAGTAGGGGGAAGCGACACAATGAGCAGTTCTTC. Amino acid sequence: CASIAGSRGKRHNEQFF.

This sequence joins TRBV28 and TRBJ2-7, with D maybe TRBD2 (6 bases). The ends were cut back, 4 bases at V and 3 bases at J, with 19 bases in the middle. The CDR3 is made up of 16 amino acids. Germline assignment: CDR1 MDHEN and CDR2 SYDVKM. The DNA for the CDR3 is TGTGCCAGCAGTTCCCCCTCGGAGGGCCGACGCTACGAGCAGTACTTC. It codes for CASSSPSEGRRYEQYF.

The chain carries TRBV28 and TRBJ1-1; no clear D. This CDR3 comprises 13 residues. V gave up 0 bases and J gave up 3 bases, with 5 bases separating them. CDR1 is MDHEN, CDR2 SYDVKM, per germline. The CDR3 nucleotides are TGTGCCAGCAGTTTATGGAGAGACACTGAAGCTTTCTTT. Translating it yields CASSLWRDTEAFF.

The V call is TRBV5-4, the J call TRBJ2-1, with no clear D. The CDR3 totals 12 residues. Between the trimmed V and J ends, which lost 0 bases and 5 bases, there was a span of 3 bases. Looked up from germline, CDR1 is SGHNT and CDR2 is YYREEE (reference sequence). The CDR3 sequence is CASSLVDNEQFF. CDR3 bases: TGTGCCAGCAGCTTGGTAGACAATGAGCAGTTCTTC.

The chain recombines TRBV11-2 with TRBJ2-1; D not certain. Germline CDR1 is SGHAT and CDR2 is FQNNGV. The ends were cut back, 5 bases at V and 12 bases at J, with 11 bases in the middle. The CDR3 length is 11 residues. This CDR3 reads CASSQGLGQFF. In DNA form, the CDR3 reads TGTGCCAGCAGCCAAGGCCTAGGGCAGTTCTTC.

This sequence joins TRBV9 and TRBJ1-3; tentatively, D is TRBD1 (5 bases). The CDR3 has 15 amino acids. V was clipped by 2 bases and J by 3 bases, with 12 bases between them. Germline V lookup: CDR1 SGDLS, CDR2 YYNGEE. In DNA form, the CDR3 reads TGTGCCAGCAGCGTGGGTGCGGGGGGTGGAAACACCATATATTTT. Protein product: CASSVGAGGGNTIYF.

The V gene is TRBV6-1, the J gene TRBJ2-1, with D unresolved. The CDR3 loop spans 15 amino acids. In germline, CDR1 is MNHNS, CDR2 SASEGT. The V end lost 8 bases, the J end lost 2 bases, and 16 bases lay between the germline ends. This chain's CDR3 is CASGAGDGTYNEQFF. The CDR3 bases are TGTGCCAGCGGCGCCGGAGATGGCACCTACAATGAGCAGTTCTTC.

This rearrangement joins TRBV9 to TRBJ2-3; 9 positions match TRBD2. CDR1 and CDR2 from the germline V gene are SGDLS and YYNGEE. Losses at the gene ends were 0 bases for V and 6 bases for J; bases not matched to a gene: 5. This CDR3 is 15 amino acids long. The CDR3 DNA reads as TGTGCCAGCAGCGTAGGTAGCGGGAGTACTGATACGCAGTATTTT. As protein: CASSVGSGSTDTQYF.

Only one count was recorded for this clone. This chain joins TRBV7-9 and TRBJ1-2; 7 positions agree with TRBD1. The J segment lost 4 bases and the V segment lost 3 bases, leaving 14 bases of the junction unmatched. Per the germline V gene, CDR1 is SEHNR and CDR2 is FQNEAQ (reference sequence). The CDR3 has 17 amino acids. CDR3 in amino acids: CASSFMAGQGESYGYTF. CDR3 DNA sequence: TGTGCCAGCAGCTTTATGGCCGGCCAGGGGGAGAGCTATGGCTACACCTTC. Full variable domain (missing parts from reference TRBV7-9 and TRBJ1-2): DTGVSQNPRHKITKRGQNVTFRCDPISEHNRLYWYRQTLGQGPEFLTYFQNEAQLEKSRLLSDRFSAERPKGSFSTLEIQRTEQGDSAMYLCASSFMAGQGESYGYTFGSGTRLTVV.

V usage is TRBV7-9 and J usage is TRBJ2-3; 8 bases line up with TRBD2. The CDR3 consists of 15 residues. Looked up from germline, CDR1 is SEHNR and CDR2 is FQNEAQ (reference sequence). J lost 4 bases, V lost 5 bases, and 8 bases had no gene match. CDR3 DNA sequence: TGTGCCAGCAGCCCCGGACTAGCACCTCCAGATACGCAGTATTTT. Residues: CASSPGLAPPDTQYF. Filled out from reference TRBV7-9 and TRBJ2-3, the complete variable domain reads DTGVSQNPRHKITKRGQNVTFRCDPISEHNRLYWYRQTLGQGPEFLTYFQNEAQLEKSRLLSDRFSAERPKGSFSTLEIQRTEQGDSAMYLCASSPGLAPPDTQYFGPGTRLTVL.

The rearrangement joins TRBV5-1 to TRBJ2-5; TRBD2 agrees at 10 bases. Germline lookup yields CDR1 SGHRS and CDR2 YFSETQ. Trimming removed 1 base from V and 1 base from J; junction bases left unmatched: 16. This CDR3 comprises 20 residues. CDR3 sequence (DNA): TGCGCCAGCAGCTTGACTGGCGTGTGGGCTAGCGGGAGTGGCCAAGAGACCCAGTACTTC. Translated: CASSLTGVWASGSGQETQYF.

Only one count was recorded for this clone. The chain is built from TRBV4-3 and TRBJ1-1; D is unclear. Trimming removed 0 bases at V and 5 bases at J, with 7 bases between. This CDR3 is 13 amino acids long. Germline CDR1 is LGHNA and CDR2 is YSLEER. Here the CDR3 DNA reads TGCGCCAGCAGCCAAGATCGGCGGACTGAAGCTTTCTTT. Translation: CASSQDRRTEAFF.

The chain couples TRBV29-1 to TRBJ2-7; 10 nucleotides align to TRBD1. There are 14 residues in the CDR3. Trimming removed 5 bases from V and 6 bases from J; junction bases left unmatched: 10. Germline values: CDR1 SQVTM, CDR2 ANQGSEA. This chain's CDR3 is CSVRSGQGVSEQYF. As DNA, the CDR3 is TGCAGCGTTCGATCCGGACAGGGGGTAAGCGAGCAGTACTTC.

The rearrangement links TRBV7-2 to TRBJ2-3, with 10 bases aligning to TRBD1. The CDR3 extends over 17 amino acids. Germline V gives CDR1 SGHTA, CDR2 FQGNSA. V was clipped by 1 base and J by 4 bases; unmatched bases: 8. In nucleotides, the CDR3 is TGTGCCAGCAGCTTAGTCTGGACAGGGGGATTTGCAGATACGCAGTATTTT. Amino acid sequence: CASSLVWTGGFADTQYF.

This rearrangement joins TRBV7-9 to TRBJ2-3; 7 nucleotides match TRBD1. The CDR3 covers 14 residues. The trim removed 5 bases at V and 4 bases at J, leaving 6 bases unmatched. Germline V lookup: CDR1 SEHNR, CDR2 FQNEAQ (reference sequence). CDR3 sequence reads: CASSRLTGADTQYF. CDR3 in DNA: TGTGCCAGCAGCCGATTAACAGGGGCAGATACGCAGTATTTT.

This clone was found a few times. The rearrangement uses TRBV28 and TRBJ2-7; 9 nucleotides align to TRBD1. The ends lost 6 bases at V and 5 bases at J; junction bases unmatched: 8. Germline-derived CDR1 and CDR2 are MDHEN and SYDVKM. The CDR3 contains 14 residues. CDR3 sequence (DNA): TGTGCCAGCAGGCCCGGGACAGGGAGACACGAGCAGTACTTC. This sequence encodes CASRPGTGRHEQYF.

The CDR3 here is CAITGNTGELFF. Here the CDR3 DNA reads TGTGCCATCACAGGAAACACCGGGGAGCTGTTTTTT. The chain carries TRBV10-3 and TRBJ2-2; no clear D. There are 12 residues in the CDR3. V lost 7 bases to trimming and J lost 2 bases, with 5 bases between them. Germline values: CDR1 ENHRY, CDR2 SYGVKD.

The chain employs TRBV7-2 and TRBJ2-2, with a possible D match to TRBD2 (5 bases). Germline lookup yields CDR1 SGHTA and CDR2 FQGNSA. The germline V and J ends were trimmed by 5 bases and 5 bases, with 15 bases remaining between them. The CDR3 is 15 amino acids. This CDR3 is CASSTRSDGTGELFF. CDR3 sequence (DNA): TGTGCCAGCAGCACTAGATCGGATGGGACCGGGGAGCTGTTTTTT.

The chain links TRBV7-2 to TRBJ2-5, with 7 positions matching TRBD1. CDR1 is SGHTA, CDR2 FQGNSA, per germline. The CDR3 runs 11 residues. Trimming took 3 bases from V and 14 from J; bases not matched to a gene: 6. The CDR3 nucleotides are TGTGCCAGCAGCTTCCGGGACAGAATATACTTC. Translating gives CASSFRDRIYF. The full variable domain, with the rest looked up from reference TRBV7-2 and TRBJ2-5, is GAGVSQSPSNKVTEKGKDVELRCDPISGHTALYWYRQSLGQGLEFLIYFQGNSAPDKSGLPSDRFSAERTGGSVSTLTIQRTQQEDSAVYLCASSFRDRIYFGPGTRLLVL.

The genes are TRBV7-2 and TRBJ2-7; D possibly corresponds to TRBD1 (6 bases). V lost 5 bases to trimming and J lost 3 bases, with 14 bases between them. CDR1 and CDR2 (germline): SGHTA, FQGNSA. The CDR3 spans 14 residues. The CDR3 sequence: CASSRTTGNYEQYF. CDR3 coding DNA: TGTGCCAGCAGCCGTACCACAGGGAACTACGAGCAGTACTTC.

DNA of the CDR3: TGTGCCAGCAGCCTGACTAGCGGGAATCGGGAGACCCAGTACTTC. This gives the protein CASSLTSGNRETQYF. This sequence joins TRBV27 and TRBJ2-5; 11 bases agree with TRBD2. V was pared by 6 bases and J by 5 bases, with 8 bases of the junction left unmatched. The CDR3 covers 15 residues. Germline V gives CDR1 MNHEY, CDR2 SMNVEV (reference sequence).